Listed below are T cell receptor beta chains from one sample, sequenced in a study of shared clonotypes between healthy human individuals. The method was immunoSEQ multiplex PCR; TCRdb's version includes in-frame clones alone and lacks a portion of them. The sample consists of 2 million to 2.5 million clones, more than 85% of them appearing once. Sequencing used naive CD8+ T cells from PBMCs. The source of these receptors is a young man in good health. Some clones in this sample may be carry-over from other donors' samples. CDR3s include the opening cysteine and the closing phenylalanine or tryptophan. Each record gives: J gene, D gene, V gene, clone size, CDR3 DNA, CDR3 protein. A D gene is named only where the DNA matches it firmly. Expanded clones are given a class, and other clones once, few, many or no size at all.

>TRBJ1-2|-|TRBV4-1|-
TGCGCCAGCAGCCAAGTCGGGGGGATCGACTACACCTTC
CASSQVGGIDYTF
>TRBJ1-1|TRBD1|TRBV6-5|once
TGTGCCAGCAGTTACCGGACAGGGGGACATGCTTTCTTT
CASSYRTGGHAFF
>TRBJ1-1|-|TRBV7-8|-
TGTGCCAGCAGCACAGCGCGGGCCCCTGAAGCTTTCTTT
CASSTARAPEAFF
>TRBJ1-1|-|TRBV4-1|-
TGCGCCAGCAGCCAAGGCCGACGCGCTGAAGCTTTCTTT
CASSQGRRAEAFF
>TRBJ2-1|-|TRBV11-1|once
TGTGCCAGCAGCTTAAGGTCCCTGGGACCGAACTCTGGGAATGAGCAGTTCTTC
CASSLRSLGPNSGNEQFF
>TRBJ2-1|-|TRBV15|-
TGTGCCACCAGGCCTAGTTCGTACAATGAGCAGTTCTTC
CATRPSSYNEQFF
>TRBJ1-1|-|TRBV27|-
TGTGCCAGCAGCCCCTCCGCAGGGGATTGGGACACTGAAGCTTTCTTT
CASSPSAGDWDTEAFF
>TRBJ2-7|-|TRBV27|-
TGTGCCAGCAGCGATAGGTCCTACGAGCAGTACTTC
CASSDRSYEQYF
>TRBJ2-7|-|TRBV7-9|-
TGTGCCAGCAGCTTAGCCGGAGCCCTTTACGAGCAGTACTTC
CASSLAGALYEQYF
>TRBJ2-7|TRBD2|TRBV5-6|-
TGTGCCAGCAGCGTAGTCCGACTAGCCCCAGCCGAGCAGTACTTC
CASSVVRLAPAEQYF
>TRBJ2-2|-|TRBV27|-
TGTGCCGCAGGTCCTTTACCCGGGGAGCTGTTTTTT
CAAGPLPGELFF
>TRBJ2-2|-|TRBV6-5|-
TGTGCCAGCAGACAGTTACAGACCTCCGGGGAGCTGTTTTTT
CASRQLQTSGELFF
>TRBJ1-6|TRBD1|TRBV11-2|-
TGTGCCAGCAGCTTATTAACAGGGGGCAATTCACCCCTCCACTTT
CASSLLTGGNSPLHF
>TRBJ2-7|TRBD1|TRBV28|-
TGTGCCAGCAGCTCCGGGACAGGAGTCTACGAGCAGTACTTC
CASSSGTGVYEQYF
>TRBJ2-7|TRBD2|TRBV11-1|-
TGTGCCAGCAGCGGAAGACTAGCGGGAGCCCCCTACGAGCAGTACTTC
CASSGRLAGAPYEQYF
>TRBJ2-2|TRBD2|TRBV25-1|-
TGTGCCAGCAGTGATTCAGCGGGAGACCCCGGGGAGCTGTTTTTT
CASSDSAGDPGELFF
>TRBJ1-2|-|TRBV27|-
TGTGCCAGCAGCCCATCTGAGGGATCTTTTCGCTATGGCTACACCTTC
CASSPSEGSFRYGYTF
>TRBJ2-3|-|TRBV4-3|-
TGCGCCAGCAGCCAATACCATCGACAGGAATTACTCACAGATACGCAGTATTTT
CASSQYHRQELLTDTQYF
>TRBJ2-1|-|TRBV27|-
TGTGCCAGCAGTTTCCTTAGGCGGGACATTGAGCAGTTCTTC
CASSFLRRDIEQFF
>TRBJ1-4|-|TRBV10-3|-
TGTGCCATCAGGAGGTCCCCTGAGGATGAAAAACTGTTTTTT
CAIRRSPEDEKLFF
>TRBJ2-4|-|TRBV14|-
TGTGCCAGCAGTAGGCTTGAGGGTGGCCCAAACATTCAGTACTTC
CASSRLEGGPNIQYF
>TRBJ2-2|-|TRBV27|-
TGTGCCAGCAGGACCCATAACACCGGGGAGCTGTTTTTT
CASRTHNTGELFF
>TRBJ2-2|-|TRBV9|-
TGTGCCAGCAGCTTAAGCGGGTCTAACACCGGGGAGCTGTTTTTT
CASSLSGSNTGELFF
>TRBJ2-3|-|TRBV7-9|-
TGTGCCAGCAGCCCCCCCGGACGCACCGGGGAACCGGATACGCAGTATTTT
CASSPPGRTGEPDTQYF
>TRBJ2-2|-|TRBV29-1|-
TGCAGCGTTTTCGGGGTGGACACCGGGGAGCTGTTTTTT
CSVFGVDTGELFF
>TRBJ2-1|-|TRBV7-9|-
TGTGCCAGCAGCCCCACGTCAGACCCTAATGAGCAGTTCTTC
CASSPTSDPNEQFF
>TRBJ2-7|-|TRBV9|-
TGTGCCAGCAGCGTACAGGGTGATTACGAGCAGTACTTC
CASSVQGDYEQYF
>TRBJ2-7|TRBD2|TRBV11-1|-
TGTGCCAGCAGCCATAGGAGAGGGACTAGCGGCTCCTACGAGCAGTACTTC
CASSHRRGTSGSYEQYF
>TRBJ2-1|TRBD2|TRBV7-3|-
TGTGCCAGCAGCTTCGGACTAGCGGGGGCCTACAATGAGCAGTTCTTC
CASSFGLAGAYNEQFF
>TRBJ2-7|TRBD2|TRBV5-4|-
TGTGCCAGCAGCTTGTGGATAGCGGGACTACCCTACGAGCAGTACTTC
CASSLWIAGLPYEQYF
>TRBJ2-1|TRBD1|TRBV10-3|-
TGTGCCATCAGTGACGGGACAGGGGGTTACAATGAGCAGTTCTTC
CAISDGTGGYNEQFF
>TRBJ2-2|-|TRBV6-5|-
TGTGCCAGCGCCGCTAGCGCGAACGGGGAGCTGTTTTTT
CASAASANGELFF
>TRBJ2-6|-|TRBV6-1|-
TGTGCCAGCAGTCGTGGGGGCCGGGGTGCCAACGTCCTGACTTTC
CASSRGGRGANVLTF
>TRBJ2-5|TRBD1|TRBV9|-
TGTGCCAGCAGCGTAGCCGGGACAGGGGACGAGACCCAGTACTTC
CASSVAGTGDETQYF
>TRBJ2-2|-|TRBV6-5|-
TGTGCCAGCAGTTACGGTGGCGGGGAGCTGTTTTTT
CASSYGGGELFF
>TRBJ1-1|-|TRBV6-4|-
TGTGCCAGCAGTGACACCTCAACCAGTGAAGCTTTCTTT
CASSDTSTSEAFF
>TRBJ2-7|-|TRBV5-5|-
TGTGCCAGCAGCTTGGAACGGGTATCCTACGAGCAGTACTTC
CASSLERVSYEQYF
>TRBJ1-1|-|TRBV27|-
TGTGCCAGCAGTTTCTGGGGGGCTGAAGCTTTCTTT
CASSFWGAEAFF
>TRBJ1-4|-|TRBV15|-
TGTGCCACCAGCAGAGATGAAGGGGTTCCTAGTGAAAAACTGTTTTTT
CATSRDEGVPSEKLFF
>TRBJ1-5|TRBD1|TRBV7-9|-
TGTGCCAGCAGCCCACGACAGGGGAATCAGCCCCAGCATTTT
CASSPRQGNQPQHF
>TRBJ2-7|-|TRBV5-1|-
TGCGCCAGCAGCTTGGAGGCCGGAGTCACCTACGAGCAGTACTTC
CASSLEAGVTYEQYF
>TRBJ2-2|-|TRBV7-9|-
TGTGCCAGCAGCTTATCTCTACGGCTGAACACCGGGGAGCTGTTTTTT
CASSLSLRLNTGELFF
>TRBJ2-5|TRBD2|TRBV7-2|once
TGTGCCAGCAGCCCCGCGGGGGGGACCCAGTACTTC
CASSPAGGTQYF
>TRBJ1-2|TRBD1|TRBV27|-
TGTGCCAGCAGTTTATCGGGCAGGGGGAACTATGGCTACACCTTC
CASSLSGRGNYGYTF
>TRBJ1-1|-|TRBV11-2|-
TGTGCCAGCAGCTTATATGGCCTGAACACTGAAGCTTTCTTT
CASSLYGLNTEAFF
>TRBJ1-1|-|TRBV19|-
TGTGCCAGTAGTATTCAGAGGAGTAGTGAAGCTTTCTTT
CASSIQRSSEAFF
>TRBJ2-2|-|TRBV30|few
TGTGCCTGGAGTTTGGGGGAAATGGCCGGGGAGCTGTTTTTT
CAWSLGEMAGELFF
>TRBJ1-4|TRBD1|TRBV5-6|-
TGTGCCAGATTAGATCCCGGGACAGCGCCTGAAAAACTGTTTTTT
CARLDPGTAPEKLFF
>TRBJ2-6|TRBD2|TRBV4-3|-
TGCGCCAGCAGCCAAGAGGTTATAGCGGGAGCGCTGGTATCTGGGGCCAACGTCCTGACTTTC
CASSQEVIAGALVSGANVLTF
>TRBJ2-1|TRBD2|TRBV2|-
TGTGCCAGCATAATTCAGGGACTAGCGGGACTGGTAGGTTCCTACAATGAGCAGTTCTTC
CASIIQGLAGLVGSYNEQFF
>TRBJ1-5|-|TRBV9|-
TGTGCCAGCAGCGTAGGTTTCACCATCAATCAGCCCCAGCATTTT
CASSVGFTINQPQHF
>TRBJ1-6|-|TRBV7-2|-
TGTGCCAGCAGCTTAAGGGAAAGAGTTTCACCCCTCCACTTT
CASSLRERVSPLHF
>TRBJ2-1|-|TRBV9|-
TGTGCCAGCAGCGAGGGCCGTGAGCAGTTCTTC
CASSEGREQFF
>TRBJ2-7|-|TRBV7-9|-
TGTGCCAGCAGCTTCGACCGGGGAGGTGAGCAGTACTTC
CASSFDRGGEQYF
>TRBJ2-2|-|TRBV27|-
TGTGCCAGCATACCCCTAGGGGGCGGGAGGAAAACCGGGGAGCTGTTTTTT
CASIPLGGGRKTGELFF
>TRBJ1-3|TRBD1|TRBV5-6|-
TGTGCCAGCAGCTGGGACAGGGGCGGAAACACCATATATTTT
CASSWDRGGNTIYF
>TRBJ1-2|TRBD1|TRBV7-8|-
TGTGCCAGCAGCCACCACCCCGGGACAGGCCCGCGGGACTATGGCTACACCTTC
CASSHHPGTGPRDYGYTF
>TRBJ1-4|-|TRBV4-1|-
TGCGCCAGCAGCCCCGGGGTGCGAGGGAAAGCTAATGAAAAACTGTTTTTT
CASSPGVRGKANEKLFF
>TRBJ2-1|-|TRBV27|-
TGTGCCAGCAGTCCAGAGACCTCTCCCTTAAACAATGAGCAGTTCTTC
CASSPETSPLNNEQFF
>TRBJ2-7|-|TRBV6-6|-
TGTGCCAGCAGAGGAGGGGATCACGAGCAGTACTTC
CASRGGDHEQYF